This TCR beta chain was identified in a study of T cells in tumors after PD-1 blockade (dated by TCRdb to 2018 to 2020). In terms of the full investigation: Patients were excluded if they had prior checkpoint blockade, use of systemic immunosuppressants, or recent radiotherapy or other anti-cancer therapy within 4 weeks. Patients received pembrolizumab 200 mg every 3 weeks or cemiplimab 350 mg every 2 weeks. While on anti-PD-1 treatment, some of the patients also continued taking daily vismodegib 150 mg. On average, peripheral blood samples yielded roughly 39,000 unique clonotypes and 95,000 to 140,000 TCR templates (range 24,679-257,772). Paired single-cell RNA and TCR sequencing was performed on site-matched tumors from BCC or SCC patients before and after anti-PD-1 therapy. To compare blood and tumor clonotypes, bulk TCR sequencing was performed on approximately nine peripheral blood samples from roughly five patients. Clinical response was assessed using RECIST version 1.1.

Deep TCRbeta sequencing was performed with the immunoSEQ platform. As for the original processing: For further analysis, only productive rearrangements were exported from the immunoSEQ Analyzer. T cell phenotypes were assigned to bulk TCRbeta clonotypes by matching to single-cell RNA+TCR-seq clones sharing the same TCRbeta sequence. Clone enrichment in tumor was calculated as tumor frequency divided by PBMC frequency from bulk TCR sequencing. GLIPH was used to sort TCRs into specificity groups, which are clusters of distinct TCRs that likely recognize common antigens through shared CDR3 motifs. Imported from immuneACCESS, the table was reduced by TCRdb to in-frame sequences with V and J called. These copies leave out some clones; in studies compared against another copy, an unresolved V gene accounts for under half, and the cause of the remainder is not known. For V, J and clone size, that table is used; D and trimming come from the DNA. The sample table lists approximately 48,000 clones, about 84% of them with a count of one. Together, the top ten hold about 4% of the sample.

Explained via the paper, the time point label denotes: before anti-PD-1 therapy. Genomic DNA extracted from tumor biopsies or peripheral blood was used for bulk TCRbeta sequencing, with input ranging from roughly 616 ng to 6,004 ng. Every patient was a poor candidate for surgical resection and had histologically proven advanced or metastatic basal or squamous cell carcinoma. Of the ten or so patients in the basal cell carcinoma cohort, about 8 underwent bulk tumor TCR sequencing. Study-wide findings and limitations: The source of novel T cell clones was not identified and could include lymphoid organs or rare unexpanded clones within the tumor or its periphery. Roughly 41% of tumor TCR clonotypes were detected in blood, and some novel exhausted tumor clones were observed in pre-treatment blood, which was taken as suggesting peripheral recruitment.

Looking up the germline V gene yields CDR1 KGHSY and CDR2 FQNENV. V is reduced by 2 bases and J by 5 bases, leaving a spacing of 3 bases between them. From cysteine to phenylalanine, the CDR3 is 11 amino acids long. The entry retains the CDR3 DNA only, 33 bases that are in frame from base 1. Details on this clone: Which antigen it targets is not known. Within one base of it there is no much larger clone, and no base qualities were kept.

This sample comprised PBMCs, obtained before anti-PD-1 treatment. The chain joins TRBV16 to TRBJ2-5, with the identity of the D gene unclear. The TCR originated in a human donor with basal cell carcinoma. The DNA sequence follows: TGTGCCAGCAGCCAAGCGGAGACCCAGTACTTC. This translates into CASSQAETQYF.